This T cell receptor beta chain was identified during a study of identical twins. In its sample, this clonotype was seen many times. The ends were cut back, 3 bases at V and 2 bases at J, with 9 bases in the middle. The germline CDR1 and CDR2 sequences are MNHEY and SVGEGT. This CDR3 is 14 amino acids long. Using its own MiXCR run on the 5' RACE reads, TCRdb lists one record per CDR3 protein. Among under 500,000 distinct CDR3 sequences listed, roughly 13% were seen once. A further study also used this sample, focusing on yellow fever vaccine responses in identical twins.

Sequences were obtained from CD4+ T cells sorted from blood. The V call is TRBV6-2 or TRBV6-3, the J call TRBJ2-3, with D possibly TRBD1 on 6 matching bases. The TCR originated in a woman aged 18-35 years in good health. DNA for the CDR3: TGTGCCAGCAGTTATGGACAGAACACAGATACGCAGTATTTT. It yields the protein CASSYGQNTDTQYF.